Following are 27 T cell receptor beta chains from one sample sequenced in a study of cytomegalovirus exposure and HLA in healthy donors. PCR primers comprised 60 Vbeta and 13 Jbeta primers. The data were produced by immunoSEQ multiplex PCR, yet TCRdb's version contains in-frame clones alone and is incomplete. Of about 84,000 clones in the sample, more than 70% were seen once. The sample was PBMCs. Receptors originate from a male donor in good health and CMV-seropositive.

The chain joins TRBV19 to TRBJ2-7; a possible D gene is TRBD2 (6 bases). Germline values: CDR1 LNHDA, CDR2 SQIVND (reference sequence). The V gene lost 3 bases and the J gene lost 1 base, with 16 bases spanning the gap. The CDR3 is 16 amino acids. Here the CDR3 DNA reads TGTGCCAGTAGTATGATGGGCGGGGCGCCTTCCTACGAGCAGTACTTC. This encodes CASSMMGGAPSYEQYF.

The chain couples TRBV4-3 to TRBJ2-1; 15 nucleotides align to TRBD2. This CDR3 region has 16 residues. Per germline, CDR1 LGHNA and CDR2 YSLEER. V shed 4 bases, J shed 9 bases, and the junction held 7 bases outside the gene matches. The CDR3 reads CASSPALGLAGGEQFF. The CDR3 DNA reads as TGCGCCAGCAGCCCCGCTCTGGGACTAGCGGGAGGTGAGCAGTTCTTC.

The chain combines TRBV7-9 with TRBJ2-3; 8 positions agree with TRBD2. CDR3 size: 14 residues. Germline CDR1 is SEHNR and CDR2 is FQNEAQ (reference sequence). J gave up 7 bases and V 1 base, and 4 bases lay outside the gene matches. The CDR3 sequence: CASSLVRGANTQYF. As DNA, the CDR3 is TGTGCCAGCAGCTTAGTGCGGGGGGCAAATACGCAGTATTTT.

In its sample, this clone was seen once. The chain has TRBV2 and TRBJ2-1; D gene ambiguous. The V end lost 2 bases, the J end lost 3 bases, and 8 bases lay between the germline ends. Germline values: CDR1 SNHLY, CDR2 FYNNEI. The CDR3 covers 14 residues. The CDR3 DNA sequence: TGTGCCAGCAGTGAACTTAGAGGCTACAATGAGCAGTTCTTC. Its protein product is CASSELRGYNEQFF. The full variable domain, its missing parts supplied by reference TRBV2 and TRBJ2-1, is EPEVTQTPSHQVTQMGQEVILRCVPISNHLYFYWYRQILGQKVEFLVSFYNNEISEKSEIFDDQFSVERPDGSNFTLKIRSTKLEDSAMYFCASSELRGYNEQFFGPGTRLTVL.

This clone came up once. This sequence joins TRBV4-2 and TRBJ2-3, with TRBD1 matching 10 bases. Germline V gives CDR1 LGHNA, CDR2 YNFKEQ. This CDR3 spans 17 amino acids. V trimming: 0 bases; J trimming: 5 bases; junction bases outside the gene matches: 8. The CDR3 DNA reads TGTGCCAGCAGCCAAGACCCTCCGGGACAGGGGTTAGATACGCAGTATTTT. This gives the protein CASSQDPPGQGLDTQYF.

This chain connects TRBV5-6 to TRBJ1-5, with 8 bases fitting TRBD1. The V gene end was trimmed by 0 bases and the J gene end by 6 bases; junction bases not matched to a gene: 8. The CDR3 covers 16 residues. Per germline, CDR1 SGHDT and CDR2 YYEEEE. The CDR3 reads CASSLGQGRGFQPQHF. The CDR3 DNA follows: TGTGCCAGCAGCTTGGGACAGGGGCGGGGGTTTCAGCCCCAGCATTTT.

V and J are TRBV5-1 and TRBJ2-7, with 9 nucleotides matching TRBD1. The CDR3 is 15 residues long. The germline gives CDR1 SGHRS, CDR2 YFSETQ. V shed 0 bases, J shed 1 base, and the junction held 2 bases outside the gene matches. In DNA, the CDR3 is TGCGCCAGCAGCTTGGCCGGACAGGGGTCCTACGAGCAGTACTTC. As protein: CASSLAGQGSYEQYF.

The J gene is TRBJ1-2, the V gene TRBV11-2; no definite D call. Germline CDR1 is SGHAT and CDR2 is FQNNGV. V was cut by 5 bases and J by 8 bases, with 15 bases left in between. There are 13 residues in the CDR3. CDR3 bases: TGTGCCAGCAGCCTTGACACGGAATACGGCTACACCTTC. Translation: CASSLDTEYGYTF.

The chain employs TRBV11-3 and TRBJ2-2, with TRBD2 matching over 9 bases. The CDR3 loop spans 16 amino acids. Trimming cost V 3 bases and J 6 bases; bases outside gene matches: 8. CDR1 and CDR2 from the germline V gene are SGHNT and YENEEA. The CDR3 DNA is TGTGCCAGCAGCTTGGGGCGGGAGGGCCTGTCCGGGGAGCTGTTTTTT. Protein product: CASSLGREGLSGELFF.

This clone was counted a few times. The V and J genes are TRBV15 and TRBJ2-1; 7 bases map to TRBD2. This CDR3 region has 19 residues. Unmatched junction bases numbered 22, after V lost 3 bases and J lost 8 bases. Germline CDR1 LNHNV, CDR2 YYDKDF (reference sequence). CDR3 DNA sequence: TGTGCCACCAGCAGCAGGGCAGGGTGGGGGGGGGACTCTAGGTATGAGCAGTTCTTC. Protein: CATSSRAGWGGDSRYEQFF.

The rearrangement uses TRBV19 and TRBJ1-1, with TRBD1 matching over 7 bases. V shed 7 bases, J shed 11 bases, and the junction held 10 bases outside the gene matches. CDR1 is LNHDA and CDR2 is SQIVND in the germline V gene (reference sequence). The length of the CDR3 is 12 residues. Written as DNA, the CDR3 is TGTGCCAGTATCCAGACCGGACAGGTGGCTTTCTTT. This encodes CASIQTGQVAFF.

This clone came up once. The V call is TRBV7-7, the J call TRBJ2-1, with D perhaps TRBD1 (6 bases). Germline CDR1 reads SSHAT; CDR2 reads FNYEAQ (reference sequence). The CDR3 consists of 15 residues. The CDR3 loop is CASRASRGSYNEQFF. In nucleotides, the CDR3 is TGTGCTAGCCGAGCCTCAAGGGGGTCCTACAATGAGCAGTTCTTC.

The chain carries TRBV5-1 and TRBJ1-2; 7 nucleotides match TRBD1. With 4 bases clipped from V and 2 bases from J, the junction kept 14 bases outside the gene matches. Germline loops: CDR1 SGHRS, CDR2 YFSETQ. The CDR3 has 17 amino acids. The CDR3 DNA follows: TGCGCCAGCAGCCCTTCCCCCGGGACAGAGATCAACTATGGCTACACCTTC. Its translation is CASSPSPGTEINYGYTF. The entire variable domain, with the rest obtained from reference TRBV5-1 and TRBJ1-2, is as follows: KAGVTQTPRYLIKTRGQQVTLSCSPISGHRSVSWYQQTPGQGLQFLFEYFSETQRNKGNFPGRFSGRQFSNSRSEMNVSTLELGDSALYLCASSPSPGTEINYGYTFGSGTRLTVV.

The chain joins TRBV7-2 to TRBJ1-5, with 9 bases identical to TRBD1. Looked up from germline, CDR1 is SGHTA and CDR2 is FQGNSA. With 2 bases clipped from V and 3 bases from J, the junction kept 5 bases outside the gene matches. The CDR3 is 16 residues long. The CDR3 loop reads CASSLTGGVTNQPQHF. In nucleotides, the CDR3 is TGTGCCAGCAGCTTAACAGGGGGCGTCACCAATCAGCCCCAGCATTTT. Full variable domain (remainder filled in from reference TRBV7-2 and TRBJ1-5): GAGVSQSPSNKVTEKGKDVELRCDPISGHTALYWYRQSLGQGLEFLIYFQGNSAPDKSGLPSDRFSAERTGGSVSTLTIQRTQQEDSAVYLCASSLTGGVTNQPQHFGDGTRLSIL.

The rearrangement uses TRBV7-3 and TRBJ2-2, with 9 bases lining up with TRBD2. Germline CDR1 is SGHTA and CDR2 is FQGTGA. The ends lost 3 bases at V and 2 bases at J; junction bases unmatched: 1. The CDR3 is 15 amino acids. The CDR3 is CASSFSGGNTGELFF. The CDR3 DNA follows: TGTGCCAGCAGCTTTAGCGGGGGTAACACCGGGGAGCTGTTTTTT.

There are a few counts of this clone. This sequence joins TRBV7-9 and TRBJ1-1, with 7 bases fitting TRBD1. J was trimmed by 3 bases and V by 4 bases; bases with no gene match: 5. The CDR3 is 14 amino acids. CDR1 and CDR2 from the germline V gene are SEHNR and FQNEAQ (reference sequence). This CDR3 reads CASSSSGTDTEAFF. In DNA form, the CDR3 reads TGTGCCAGCAGCTCCTCCGGGACAGACACTGAAGCTTTCTTT.

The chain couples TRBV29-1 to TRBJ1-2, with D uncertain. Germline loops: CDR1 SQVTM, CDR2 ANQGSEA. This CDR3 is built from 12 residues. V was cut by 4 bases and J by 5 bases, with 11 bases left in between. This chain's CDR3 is CSVGPGLYGYTF. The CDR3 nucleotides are TGCAGCGTTGGTCCGGGTTTATATGGCTACACCTTC.

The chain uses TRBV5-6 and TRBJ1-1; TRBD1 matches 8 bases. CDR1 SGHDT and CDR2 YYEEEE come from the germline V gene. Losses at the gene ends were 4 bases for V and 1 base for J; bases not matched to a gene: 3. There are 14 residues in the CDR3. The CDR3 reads CASSPGQGNTEAFF. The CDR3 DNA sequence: TGTGCCAGCAGCCCTGGACAGGGGAACACTGAAGCTTTCTTT. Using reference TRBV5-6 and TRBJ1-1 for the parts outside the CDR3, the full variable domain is DAGVTQSPTHLIKTRGQQVTLRCSPKSGHDTVSWYQQALGQGPQFIFQYYEEEERQRGNFPDRFSGHQFPNYSSELNVNALLLGDSALYLCASSPGQGNTEAFFGQGTRLTVV.

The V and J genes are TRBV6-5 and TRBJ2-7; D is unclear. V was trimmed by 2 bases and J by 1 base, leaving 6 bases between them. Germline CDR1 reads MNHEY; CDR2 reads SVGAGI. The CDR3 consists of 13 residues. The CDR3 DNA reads TGTGCCAGCAGTTACACTAATTCCTACGAGCAGTACTTC. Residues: CASSYTNSYEQYF.

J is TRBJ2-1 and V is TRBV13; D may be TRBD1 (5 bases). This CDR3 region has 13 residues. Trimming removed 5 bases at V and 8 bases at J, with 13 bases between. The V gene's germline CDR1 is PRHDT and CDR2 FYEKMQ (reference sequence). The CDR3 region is CASSLFGADEQFF. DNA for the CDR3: TGTGCCAGCAGCCTTTTTGGGGCGGATGAGCAGTTCTTC.

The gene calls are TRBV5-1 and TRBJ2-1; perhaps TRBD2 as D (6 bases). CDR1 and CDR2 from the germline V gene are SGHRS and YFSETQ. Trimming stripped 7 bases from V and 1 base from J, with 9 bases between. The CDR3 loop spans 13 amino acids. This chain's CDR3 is CASRDSSYNEQFF. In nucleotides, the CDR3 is TGCGCCAGCCGGGACTCTTCCTACAATGAGCAGTTCTTC. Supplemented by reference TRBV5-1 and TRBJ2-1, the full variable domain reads KAGVTQTPRYLIKTRGQQVTLSCSPISGHRSVSWYQQTPGQGLQFLFEYFSETQRNKGNFPGRFSGRQFSNSRSEMNVSTLELGDSALYLCASRDSSYNEQFFGPGTRLTVL.

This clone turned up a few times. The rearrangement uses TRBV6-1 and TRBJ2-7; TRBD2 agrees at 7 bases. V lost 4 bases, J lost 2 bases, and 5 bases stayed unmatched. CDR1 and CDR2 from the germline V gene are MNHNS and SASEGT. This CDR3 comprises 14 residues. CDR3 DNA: TGTGCCAGCAGTGCCCTAGCGGAGGCCTACGAGCAGTACTTC. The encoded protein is CASSALAEAYEQYF.

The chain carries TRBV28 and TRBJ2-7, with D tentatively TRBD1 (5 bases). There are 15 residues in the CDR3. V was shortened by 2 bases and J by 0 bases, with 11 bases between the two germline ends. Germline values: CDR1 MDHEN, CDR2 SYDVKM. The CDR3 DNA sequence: TGTGCCAGCAGTTTACTCGACAGATACTCCTACGAGCAGTACTTC. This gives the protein CASSLLDRYSYEQYF.

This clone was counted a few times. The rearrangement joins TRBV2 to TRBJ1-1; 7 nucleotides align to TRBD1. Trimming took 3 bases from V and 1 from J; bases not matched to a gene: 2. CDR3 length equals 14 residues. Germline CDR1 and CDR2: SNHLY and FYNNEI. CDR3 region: CASSEHRGNTEAFF. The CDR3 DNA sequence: TGTGCCAGCAGTGAGCACAGGGGGAACACTGAAGCTTTCTTT. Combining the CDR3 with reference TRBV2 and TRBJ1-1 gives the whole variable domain EPEVTQTPSHQVTQMGQEVILRCVPISNHLYFYWYRQILGQKVEFLVSFYNNEISEKSEIFDDQFSVERPDGSNFTLKIRSTKLEDSAMYFCASSEHRGNTEAFFGQGTRLTVV.

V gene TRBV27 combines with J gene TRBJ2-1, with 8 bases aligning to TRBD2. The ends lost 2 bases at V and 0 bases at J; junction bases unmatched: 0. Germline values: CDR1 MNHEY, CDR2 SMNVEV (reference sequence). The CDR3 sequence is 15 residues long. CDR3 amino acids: CASSLAGGSYNEQFF. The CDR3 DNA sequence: TGTGCCAGCAGTTTAGCGGGAGGCTCCTACAATGAGCAGTTCTTC.

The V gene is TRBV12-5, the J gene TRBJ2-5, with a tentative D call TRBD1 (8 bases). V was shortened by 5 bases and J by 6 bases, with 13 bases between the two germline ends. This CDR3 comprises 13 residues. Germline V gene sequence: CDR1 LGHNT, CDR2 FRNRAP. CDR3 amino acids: CASGRTGTKTQYF. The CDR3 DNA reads TGTGCTAGTGGTAGGACAGGGACTAAGACCCAGTACTTC.

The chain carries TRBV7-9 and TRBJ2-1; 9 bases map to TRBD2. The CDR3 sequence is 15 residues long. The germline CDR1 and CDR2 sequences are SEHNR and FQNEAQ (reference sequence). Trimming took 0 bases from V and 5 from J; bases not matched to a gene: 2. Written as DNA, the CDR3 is TGTGCCAGCAGCTTAGCGACTAGCGGAAACAATGAGCAGTTCTTC. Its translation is CASSLATSGNNEQFF.